This T cell receptor beta chain originates from a study of CD8+ T cells in alopecia areata. Overall study context: Treatment of the treated patients consisted of oral tofacitinib, 5 to 10 mg twice daily. Tofacitinib exposure lasted 6 to 18 months, followed by 6 months off drug.

Treatment here: oral pan-JAK inhibitor, 5-10 mg twice daily. The investigators collected lesional scalp punch biopsies and peripheral blood from alopecia areata patients. PBMCs provided sorted CD4+ and CD8+ T cells. cDNA prepared by RNA extraction and subsequent reverse transcription served as the template for sequencing. Sequenced by immunoSEQ multiplex PCR; TCRdb stores in-frame clones only, minus some. The data contain 95,000 to 100,000 clones, 61% of them singletons. The CDR3 contains 11 residues. Trimming removed 3 bases at V and 6 bases at J, with 9 bases between. Germline CDR1 is GTSNPN and CDR2 is SVGIG (reference sequence).

This specimen was CD8+ T cells sorted from blood, taken at week 4, from a patient treated with tofacitinib. The gene calls are TRBV30 and TRBJ2-7, with unresolved D. The source of this sequence is a human donor with alopecia areata. CDR3 sequence: CAWRKGGEQYF. CDR3 bases: TGTGCCTGGAGGAAGGGTGGCGAGCAGTACTTC.